Presented here are 19 T cell receptor beta chains from one specimen sequenced in a study of CD8 T cells in Susac syndrome. Random hexamers were used to reverse transcribe the RNA input (0.5 to 1 ug). TCRdb independently ran MiXCR on the immunoSEQ multiplex PCR reads; one entry per CDR3 protein. The sample consists of around 300,000 distinct CDR3 sequences, 89% of them appearing once. The sequencing sample was made of CD8+ T cells from PBMCs. These TCRs come from a human donor with multiple sclerosis.

This clonotype showed up just once. The chain uses TRBV27 and TRBJ2-5; D may be TRBD2 (6 bases). Trimming left V 2 bases short and J 5 bases short, with 15 bases between. The V gene's germline CDR1 is MNHEY and CDR2 SMNVEV (reference sequence). The CDR3 consists of 15 residues. In DNA, the CDR3 is TGTGCCAGCAGTTTAGGGGCCCGTGCGGGGGAGACCCAGTACTTC. The encoded protein is CASSLGARAGETQYF.

In its sample, this clonotype was seen once. This sequence joins TRBV12-3 or TRBV12-4 and TRBJ2-4; D unresolved. The length of the CDR3 is 14 residues. V lost 5 bases and J 3 bases, leaving 11 bases between the germline ends. The DNA for the CDR3 is TGTGCCAGCAGTATTCGATTGGGCAAAAACATTCAGTACTTC. Translated, it gives CASSIRLGKNIQYF.

The chain uses TRBV20-1 and TRBJ2-2, with D possibly matching TRBD1 (6 bases). The germline V and J ends were trimmed by 0 bases and 6 bases, with 14 bases remaining between them. From germline, CDR1 is DFQATT and CDR2 SNEGSKA (reference sequence). The CDR3 totals 15 residues. CDR3 coding DNA: TGCAGTGCTAGAGATAGAGCAGGGGTCCCCGGGGAGCTGTTTTTT. Its protein product is CSARDRAGVPGELFF.

The chain uses TRBV20-1 and TRBJ2-3; no reliable D call. Per germline, CDR1 DFQATT and CDR2 SNEGSKA (reference sequence). V lost 6 bases and J 6 bases, leaving 19 bases between the germline ends. This CDR3 comprises 14 residues. The CDR3 loop reads CSATNPIWFDTQYF. In nucleotides, the CDR3 is TGCAGTGCCACAAACCCCATTTGGTTTGATACGCAGTATTTT.

The rearrangement uses TRBV20-1 and TRBJ1-3; no clear D gene. Germline V gives CDR1 DFQATT, CDR2 SNEGSKA (reference sequence). Trimming stripped 0 bases from V and 0 bases from J, with 12 bases between. The CDR3 is 16 amino acids. CDR3 sequence reads: CSARDLLMSSGNTIYF. CDR3 DNA sequence: TGCAGTGCTAGAGATCTTTTGATGAGCTCTGGAAACACCATATATTTT.

This chain uses TRBV28 with TRBJ2-1; the match to TRBD2 covers 10 bases. The V and J ends lost 6 bases and 0 bases, in that order; junction bases with no gene match: 14. The CDR3 has 19 residues. Germline V gene data show CDR1 as MDHEN and CDR2 as SYDVKM. The CDR3 region has the DNA TGTGCCAGCAGCACCACCGGGACTAGCGATCTCGTCTCCTACAATGAGCAGTTCTTC. Its translation: CASSTTGTSDLVSYNEQFF.

The chain couples TRBV3-1 to TRBJ2-2, with D tentatively TRBD2 (6 bases). The CDR3 spans 16 residues. V was pared by 1 base and J by 0 bases, with 9 bases between. CDR1 and CDR2 from the germline V gene are LGHDT and YNNKEL (reference sequence). The CDR3: CASSQGTSSNTGELFF. For the CDR3, the DNA is TGTGCCAGCAGCCAAGGCACTAGCTCGAACACCGGGGAGCTGTTTTTT. The full variable domain, rest sourced from reference TRBV3-1 and TRBJ2-2, is DTAVSQTPKYLVTQMGNDKSIKCEQNLGHDTMYWYKQDSKKFLKIMFSYNNKELIINETVPNRFSPKSPDKAHLNLHINSLELGDSAVYFCASSQGTSSNTGELFFGEGSRLTVL.

The genes are TRBV27 and TRBJ1-5; tentatively, D is TRBD1 (6 bases). From germline, CDR1 is MNHEY and CDR2 SMNVEV (reference sequence). This CDR3 has 13 amino acids. Trimming left V 8 bases short and J 6 bases short, with 14 bases between. The CDR3 DNA sequence: TGTGCCAGCGGCTACGGGGGCGGTCAGCCCCAGCATTTT. The encoded protein is CASGYGGGQPQHF.

This chain links TRBV4-2 with TRBJ1-5, with D hard to call. Germline V gene lookup returns CDR1 LGHNA and CDR2 YNFKEQ. V was shortened by 3 bases and J by 0 bases, with 15 bases between the two germline ends. This CDR3 has 17 amino acids. The CDR3 DNA follows: TGTGCCAGCAGCCATGGGAGATGGCAGGATAGCAATCAGCCCCAGCATTTT. Protein: CASSHGRWQDSNQPQHF.

The gene calls are TRBV7-9 and TRBJ1-2, with 8 bases matching TRBD1. The V and J ends lost 3 bases and 6 bases, in that order; junction bases with no gene match: 15. The CDR3 extends over 17 amino acids. CDR1 and CDR2 (germline): SEHNR, FQNEAQ (reference sequence). CDR3 sequence: CASSFPGTGGIIDGYTF. CDR3 coding DNA: TGTGCCAGCAGCTTCCCGGGCACAGGGGGAATTATTGATGGCTACACCTTC.

This sequence joins TRBV3-1 and TRBJ2-5; D uncertain. The CDR3 loop spans 13 amino acids. Per germline, CDR1 LGHDT and CDR2 YNNKEL (reference sequence). Trimming took off 1 base at V and 3 bases at J, with 6 bases between the two ends. Here the CDR3 DNA reads TGTGCCAGCAGCCAAGGGCTAGAAGAGACCCAGTACTTC. It yields the protein CASSQGLEETQYF.

The table lists this clonotype with a few counts. V and J are TRBV6-2 or TRBV6-3 and TRBJ2-7; D possibly corresponds to TRBD2 (6 bases). Trimming stripped 5 bases from V and 3 bases from J, with 8 bases between. The CDR3 spans 12 residues. Germline lookup yields CDR1 MNHEY and CDR2 SVGEGT. CDR3 region: CASSLRDYEQYF. Written as DNA, the CDR3 is TGTGCCAGCAGTCTGCGGGACTACGAGCAGTACTTC.

This chain connects TRBV5-1 to TRBJ2-5, with 9 nucleotides matching TRBD2. Germline CDR1 reads SGHRS; CDR2 reads YFSETQ. The CDR3 covers 16 residues. The V gene end was trimmed by 0 bases and the J gene end by 4 bases; junction bases not matched to a gene: 7. The CDR3: CASSLGTSVNRETQYF. The CDR3 DNA reads as TGCGCCAGCAGCTTGGGGACTAGCGTAAATCGAGAGACCCAGTACTTC.

J is TRBJ1-1 and V is TRBV30; D unresolved. V lost 3 bases, J lost 4 bases, and 12 bases lay in between. The CDR3 is 13 residues long. Germline V gives CDR1 GTSNPN, CDR2 SVGIG (reference sequence). The CDR3 loop is CAWRTLAATEAFF. The CDR3 bases are TGTGCCTGGAGGACCCTTGCTGCCACTGAAGCTTTCTTT. Looking up the rest from reference TRBV30 and TRBJ1-1 gives the full variable domain: SQTIHQWPATLVQPVGSPLSLECTVEGTSNPNLYWYRQAAGRGLQLLFYSVGIGQISSEVPQNLSASRPQDRQFILSSKKLLLSDSGFYLCAWRTLAATEAFFGQGTRLTVV.

V gene TRBV2 combines with J gene TRBJ2-7, with a possible D match to TRBD1 (5 bases). This CDR3 comprises 13 residues. V shed 7 bases and J shed 2 bases, with 12 bases lying between them. Germline-derived CDR1 and CDR2 are SNHLY and FYNNEI. The CDR3 protein is CASIGAEPYEQYF. CDR3 DNA: TGTGCCAGCATAGGGGCAGAGCCCTACGAGCAGTACTTC. Combining the CDR3 with reference TRBV2 and TRBJ2-7 gives the whole variable domain EPEVTQTPSHQVTQMGQEVILRCVPISNHLYFYWYRQILGQKVEFLVSFYNNEISEKSEIFDDQFSVERPDGSNFTLKIRSTKLEDSAMYFCASIGAEPYEQYFGPGTRLTVT.

This clonotype showed up just once. The rearrangement links TRBV28 to TRBJ1-5; TRBD1 might be the D (5 bases). V dropped 2 bases and J dropped 0 bases, with 8 bases sitting between them. This CDR3 is 15 amino acids long. CDR1 and CDR2 from the germline V gene are MDHEN and SYDVKM. CDR3 residues: CASSLLQGSNQPQHF. The CDR3 region has the DNA TGTGCCAGCAGTTTACTGCAGGGTAGCAATCAGCCCCAGCATTTT.

V is TRBV4-3 and J is TRBJ1-1, with D tentatively TRBD1 (6 bases). V gave up 2 bases and J gave up 10 bases, with 17 bases separating them. CDR3 length: 14 amino acids. Germline assignment: CDR1 LGHNA and CDR2 YSLEER. The CDR3 reads CASSQYQQGLVAFF. The CDR3, as DNA: TGCGCCAGCAGCCAATATCAACAGGGCTTAGTAGCTTTCTTT.

V is TRBV15 and J is TRBJ1-4; 9 bases map to TRBD1. CDR1 LNHNV and CDR2 YYDKDF come from the germline V gene (reference sequence). V shed 6 bases, J shed 7 bases, and the junction held 9 bases outside the gene matches. The CDR3 is made up of 15 amino acids. CDR3 loop: CATSRDRDQGEKLFF. CDR3 coding DNA: TGTGCCACCAGTAGGGACAGGGATCAAGGTGAAAAACTGTTTTTT. The complete variable domain, with remaining parts taken from reference TRBV15 and TRBJ1-4, reads DAMVIQNPRYQVTQFGKPVTLSCSQTLNHNVMYWYQQKSSQAPKLLFHYYDKDFNNEADTPDNFQSRRPNTSFCFLDIRSPGLGDTAMYLCATSRDRDQGEKLFFGSGTQLSVL.

This clonotype was seen once. The rearrangement uses TRBV15 and TRBJ1-4; no definite D call. The CDR3 is 16 residues long. Trimming removed 8 bases from V and 0 bases from J, with 16 bases in between. Germline CDR1 and CDR2: LNHNV and YYDKDF (reference sequence). CDR3 sequence: CATHPNSDATNEKLFF. In nucleotides, the CDR3 is TGTGCCACCCACCCGAATTCCGATGCAACTAATGAAAAACTGTTTTTT.